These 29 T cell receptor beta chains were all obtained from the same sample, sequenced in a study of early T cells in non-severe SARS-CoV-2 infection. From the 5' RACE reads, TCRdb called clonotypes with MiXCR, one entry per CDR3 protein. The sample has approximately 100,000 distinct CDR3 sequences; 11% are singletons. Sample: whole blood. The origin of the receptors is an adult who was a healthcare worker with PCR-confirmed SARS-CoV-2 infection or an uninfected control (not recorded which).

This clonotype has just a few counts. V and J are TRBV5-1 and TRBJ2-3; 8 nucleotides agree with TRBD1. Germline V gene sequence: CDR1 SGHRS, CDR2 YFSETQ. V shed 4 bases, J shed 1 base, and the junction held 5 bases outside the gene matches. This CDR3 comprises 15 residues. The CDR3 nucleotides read TGCGCCAGCAGCCACCAGGGACAGGGCACAGATACGCAGTATTTT. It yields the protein CASSHQGQGTDTQYF.

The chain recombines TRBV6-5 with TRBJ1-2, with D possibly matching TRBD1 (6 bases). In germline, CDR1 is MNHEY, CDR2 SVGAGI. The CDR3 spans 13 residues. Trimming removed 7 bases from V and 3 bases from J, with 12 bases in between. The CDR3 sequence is CASTPAGDYGYTF. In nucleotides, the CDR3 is TGTGCCAGCACTCCGGCAGGGGACTATGGCTACACCTTC.

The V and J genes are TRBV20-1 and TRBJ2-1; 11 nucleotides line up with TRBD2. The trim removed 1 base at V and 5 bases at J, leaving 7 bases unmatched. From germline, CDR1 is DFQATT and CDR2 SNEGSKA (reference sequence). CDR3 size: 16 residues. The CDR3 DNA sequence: TGCAGTGCTAGAGCCATACTAGCGGGGGCTGACAATGAGCAGTTCTTC. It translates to CSARAILAGADNEQFF.

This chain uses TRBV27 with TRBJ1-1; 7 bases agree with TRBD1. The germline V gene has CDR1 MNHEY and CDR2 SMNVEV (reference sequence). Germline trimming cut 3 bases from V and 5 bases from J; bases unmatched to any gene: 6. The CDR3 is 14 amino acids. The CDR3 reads CASSLPGQKTEAFF. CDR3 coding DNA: TGTGCCAGCAGTTTGCCGGGACAGAAGACTGAAGCTTTCTTT.

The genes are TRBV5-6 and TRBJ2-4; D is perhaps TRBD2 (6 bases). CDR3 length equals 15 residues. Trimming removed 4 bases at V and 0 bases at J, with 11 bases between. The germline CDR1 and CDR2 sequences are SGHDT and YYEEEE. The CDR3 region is CASSRGSLAKNIQYF. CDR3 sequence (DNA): TGTGCCAGCAGCCGGGGGAGTTTAGCCAAAAACATTCAGTACTTC.

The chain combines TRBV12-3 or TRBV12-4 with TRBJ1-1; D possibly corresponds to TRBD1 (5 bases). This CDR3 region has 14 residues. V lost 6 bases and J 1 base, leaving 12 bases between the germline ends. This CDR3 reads CASSLQGTNTEAFF. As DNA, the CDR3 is TGTGCCAGCAGCCTTCAGGGTACGAACACTGAAGCTTTCTTT.

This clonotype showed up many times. CDR3 loop: CASSLRQTLYEQYF. The CDR3 DNA sequence: TGTGCCAGCAGTCTCCGACAGACCCTCTACGAGCAGTACTTC. The J gene is TRBJ2-7, the V gene TRBV28; TRBD1 is a possible D gene (5 bases). V lost 5 bases and J 3 bases, leaving 14 bases between the germline ends. Germline V CDR1 and CDR2: MDHEN, SYDVKM. The CDR3 length is 14 residues.

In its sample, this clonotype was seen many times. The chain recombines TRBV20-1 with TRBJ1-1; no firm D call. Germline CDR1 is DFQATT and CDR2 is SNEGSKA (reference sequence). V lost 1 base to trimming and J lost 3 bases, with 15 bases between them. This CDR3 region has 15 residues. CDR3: CSARVIERRYTEAFF. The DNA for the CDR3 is TGCAGTGCTAGAGTCATAGAACGTCGGTACACTGAAGCTTTCTTT.

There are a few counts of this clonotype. This CDR3 is CASSSGLTKETQYF. The DNA for the CDR3 is TGTGCCAGCAGCTCGGGACTAACAAAAGAGACCCAGTACTTC. The J gene is TRBJ2-5, the V gene TRBV11-1; 7 bases line up with TRBD2. With 4 bases clipped from V and 3 bases from J, the junction kept 5 bases outside the gene matches. CDR1 SGHAT and CDR2 FQDESV come from the germline V gene (reference sequence). The CDR3 is made up of 14 amino acids.

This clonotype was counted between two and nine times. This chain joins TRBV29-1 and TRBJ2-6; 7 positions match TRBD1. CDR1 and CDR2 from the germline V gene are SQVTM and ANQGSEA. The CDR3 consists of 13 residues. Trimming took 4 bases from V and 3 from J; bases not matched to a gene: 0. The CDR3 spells CSVGDSGANVLTF. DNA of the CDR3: TGCAGCGTTGGGGACAGTGGGGCCAACGTCCTGACTTTC.

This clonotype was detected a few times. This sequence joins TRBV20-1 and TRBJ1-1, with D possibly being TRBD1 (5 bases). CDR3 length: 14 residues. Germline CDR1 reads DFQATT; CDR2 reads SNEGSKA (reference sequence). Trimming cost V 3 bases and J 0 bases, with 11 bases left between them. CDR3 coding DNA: TGCAGTGCTAGTGGGACCATAATGAACACTGAAGCTTTCTTT. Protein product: CSASGTIMNTEAFF.

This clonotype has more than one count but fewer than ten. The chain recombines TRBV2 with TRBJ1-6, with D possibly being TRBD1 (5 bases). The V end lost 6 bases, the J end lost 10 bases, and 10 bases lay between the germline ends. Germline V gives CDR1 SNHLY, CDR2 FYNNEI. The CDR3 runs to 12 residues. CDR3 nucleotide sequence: TGTGCCAGCAGGGGGCAAGGATCACCCCTCCACTTT. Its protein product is CASRGQGSPLHF.

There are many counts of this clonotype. CDR3 bases: TGTGCCAGCAGCTATCAAAGGAGACGAGGCACCGGGGAGCTGTTTTTT. It yields the protein CASSYQRRRGTGELFF. The chain employs TRBV7-2 and TRBJ2-2, with D unresolved. The CDR3 covers 16 residues. V was pared by 4 bases and J by 4 bases, with 16 bases between. CDR1 is SGHTA, CDR2 FQGNSA, per germline.

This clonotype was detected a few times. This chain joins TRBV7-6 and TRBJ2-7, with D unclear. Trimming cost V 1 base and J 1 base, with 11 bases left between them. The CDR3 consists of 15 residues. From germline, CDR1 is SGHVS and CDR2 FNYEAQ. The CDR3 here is CASSLEARTSYEQYF. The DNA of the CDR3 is TGTGCCAGCAGCTTAGAAGCCCGTACGTCCTACGAGCAGTACTTC.

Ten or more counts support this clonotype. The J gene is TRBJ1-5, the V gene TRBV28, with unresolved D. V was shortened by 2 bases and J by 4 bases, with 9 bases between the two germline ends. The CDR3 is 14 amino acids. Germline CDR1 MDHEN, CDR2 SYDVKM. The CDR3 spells CASSLAGGNQPQHF. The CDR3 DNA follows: TGTGCCAGCAGTTTAGCGGGCGGAAATCAGCCCCAGCATTTT.

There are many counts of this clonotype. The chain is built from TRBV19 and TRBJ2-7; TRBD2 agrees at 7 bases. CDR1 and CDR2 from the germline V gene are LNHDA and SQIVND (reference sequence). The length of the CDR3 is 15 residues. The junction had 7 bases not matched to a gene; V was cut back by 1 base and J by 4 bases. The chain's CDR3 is CASSIAGGQVYEQYF. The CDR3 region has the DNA TGTGCCAGTAGTATAGCGGGAGGACAAGTTTACGAGCAGTACTTC.

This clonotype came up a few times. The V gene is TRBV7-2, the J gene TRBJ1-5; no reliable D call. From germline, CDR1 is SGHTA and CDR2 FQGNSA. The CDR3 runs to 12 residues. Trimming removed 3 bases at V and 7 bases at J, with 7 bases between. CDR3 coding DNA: TGTGCCAGCAGCTTTTTTGGGCAGCCCCAGCATTTT. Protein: CASSFFGQPQHF.

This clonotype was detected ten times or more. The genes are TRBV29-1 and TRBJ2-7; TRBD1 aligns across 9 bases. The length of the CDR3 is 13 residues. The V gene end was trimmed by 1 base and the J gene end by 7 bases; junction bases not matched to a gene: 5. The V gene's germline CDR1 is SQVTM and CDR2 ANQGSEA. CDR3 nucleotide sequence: TGCAGCGTTGAAGTACAGGGGGCGGGGGAGCAGTACTTC. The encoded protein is CSVEVQGAGEQYF.

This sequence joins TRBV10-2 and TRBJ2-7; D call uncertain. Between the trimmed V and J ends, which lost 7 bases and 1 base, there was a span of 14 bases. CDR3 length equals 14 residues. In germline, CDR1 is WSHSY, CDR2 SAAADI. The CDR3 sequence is CASTPARVSYEQYF. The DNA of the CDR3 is TGCGCCAGCACCCCGGCTCGGGTATCCTACGAGCAGTACTTC.

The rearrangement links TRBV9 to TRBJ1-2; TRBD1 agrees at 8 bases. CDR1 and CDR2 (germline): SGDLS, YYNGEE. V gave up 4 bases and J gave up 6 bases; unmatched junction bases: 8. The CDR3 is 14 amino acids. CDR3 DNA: TGTGCCAGCAGCCCCCAACGGGACAGGAATGGCTACACCTTC. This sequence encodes CASSPQRDRNGYTF.

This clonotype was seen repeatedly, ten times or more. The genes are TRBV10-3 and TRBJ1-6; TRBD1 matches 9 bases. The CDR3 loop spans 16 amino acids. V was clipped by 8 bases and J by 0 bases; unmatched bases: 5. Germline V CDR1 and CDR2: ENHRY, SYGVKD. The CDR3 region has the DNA TGTGCCATCGGCCGGACAGGGGACTCCTATAATTCACCCCTCCACTTT. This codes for CAIGRTGDSYNSPLHF.

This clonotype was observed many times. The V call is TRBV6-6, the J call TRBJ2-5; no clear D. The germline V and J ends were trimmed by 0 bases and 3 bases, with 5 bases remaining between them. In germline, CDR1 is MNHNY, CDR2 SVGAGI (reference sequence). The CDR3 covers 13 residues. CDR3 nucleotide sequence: TGTGCCAGCAGTTACTCTCGGGAAGAGACCCAGTACTTC. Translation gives CASSYSREETQYF.

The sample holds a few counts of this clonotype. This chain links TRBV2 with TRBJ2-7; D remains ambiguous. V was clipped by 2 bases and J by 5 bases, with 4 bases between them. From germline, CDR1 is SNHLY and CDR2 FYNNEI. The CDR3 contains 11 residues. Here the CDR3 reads CASSEHNEQYF. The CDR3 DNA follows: TGTGCCAGCAGTGAACATAACGAGCAGTACTTC.

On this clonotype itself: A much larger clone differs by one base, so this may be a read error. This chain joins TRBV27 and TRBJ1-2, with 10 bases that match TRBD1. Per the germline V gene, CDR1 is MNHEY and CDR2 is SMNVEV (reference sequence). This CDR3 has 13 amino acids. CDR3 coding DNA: TGTGCCAGCAGCTGGGACAGGGGTTATGGCTACGCCTTC. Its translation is CASSWDRGYGYAF.

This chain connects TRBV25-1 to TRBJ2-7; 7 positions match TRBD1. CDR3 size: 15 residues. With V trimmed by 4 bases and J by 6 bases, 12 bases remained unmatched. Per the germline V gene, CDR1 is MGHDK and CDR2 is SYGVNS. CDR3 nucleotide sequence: TGTGCCAGCAGTGGGTACTGGGACAGCCAAGGCGAGCAGTACTTC. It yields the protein CASSGYWDSQGEQYF.

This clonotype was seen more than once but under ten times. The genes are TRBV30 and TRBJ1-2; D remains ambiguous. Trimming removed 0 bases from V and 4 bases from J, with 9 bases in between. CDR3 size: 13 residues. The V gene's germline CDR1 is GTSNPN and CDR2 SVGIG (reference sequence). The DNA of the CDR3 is TGTGCCTGGAGTGTTGTATGGGGCTATGGCTACACCTTC. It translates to CAWSVVWGYGYTF.

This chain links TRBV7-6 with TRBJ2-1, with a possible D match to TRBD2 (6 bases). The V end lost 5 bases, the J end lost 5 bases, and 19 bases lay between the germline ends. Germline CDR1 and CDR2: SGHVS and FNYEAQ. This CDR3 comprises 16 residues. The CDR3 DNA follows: TGTGCCAGCAGCCCCCCTGGGGGGATAGTAAACAATGAGCAGTTCTTC. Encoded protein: CASSPPGGIVNNEQFF.

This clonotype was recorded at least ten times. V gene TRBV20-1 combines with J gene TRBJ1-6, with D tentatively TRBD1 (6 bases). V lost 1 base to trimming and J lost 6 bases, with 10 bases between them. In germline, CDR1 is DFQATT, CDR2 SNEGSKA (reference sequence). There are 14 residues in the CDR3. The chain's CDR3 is CSARVQGPNSPLHF. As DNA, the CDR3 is TGCAGTGCTAGAGTACAGGGACCTAATTCACCCCTCCACTTT.

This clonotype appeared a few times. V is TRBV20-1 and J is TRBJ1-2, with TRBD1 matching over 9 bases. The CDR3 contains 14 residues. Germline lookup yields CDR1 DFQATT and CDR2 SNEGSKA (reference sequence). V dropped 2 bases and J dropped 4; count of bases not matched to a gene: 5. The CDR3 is CSARSGQGGYGYTF. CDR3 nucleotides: TGCAGTGCTAGATCGGGACAGGGCGGCTATGGCTACACCTTC.